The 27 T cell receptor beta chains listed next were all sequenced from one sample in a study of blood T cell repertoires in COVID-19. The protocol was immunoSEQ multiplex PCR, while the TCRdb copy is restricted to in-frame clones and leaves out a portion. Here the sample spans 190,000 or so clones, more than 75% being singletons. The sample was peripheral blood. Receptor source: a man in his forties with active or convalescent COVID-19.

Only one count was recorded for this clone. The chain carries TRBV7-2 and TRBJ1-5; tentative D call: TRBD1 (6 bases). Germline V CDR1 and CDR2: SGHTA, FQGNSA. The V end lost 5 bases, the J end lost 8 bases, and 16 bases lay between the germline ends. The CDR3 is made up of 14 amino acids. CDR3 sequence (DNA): TGTGCCAGCAGCAAGACAGGCGGAGATAAGCCCCAGCATTTT. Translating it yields CASSKTGGDKPQHF.

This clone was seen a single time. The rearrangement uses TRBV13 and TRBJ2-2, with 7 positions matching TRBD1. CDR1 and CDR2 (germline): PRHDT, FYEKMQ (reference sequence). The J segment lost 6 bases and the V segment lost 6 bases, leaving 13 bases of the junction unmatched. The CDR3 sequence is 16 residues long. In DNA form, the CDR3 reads TGTGCCAGCAGAACAGGGGCACCCGACAACTCCGGGGAGCTGTTTTTT. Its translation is CASRTGAPDNSGELFF.

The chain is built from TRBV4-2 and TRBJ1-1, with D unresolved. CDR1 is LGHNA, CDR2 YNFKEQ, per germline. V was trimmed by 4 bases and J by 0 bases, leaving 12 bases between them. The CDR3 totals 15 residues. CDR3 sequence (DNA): TGTGCCAGCAGCCCTAGTAACTGGATGAACACTGAAGCTTTCTTT. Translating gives CASSPSNWMNTEAFF.

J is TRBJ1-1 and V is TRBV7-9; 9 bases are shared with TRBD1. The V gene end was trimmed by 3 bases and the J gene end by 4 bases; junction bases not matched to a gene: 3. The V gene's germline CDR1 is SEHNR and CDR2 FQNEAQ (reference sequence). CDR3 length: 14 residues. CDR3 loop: CASSFTQGATEAFF. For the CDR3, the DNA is TGTGCCAGCAGCTTTACACAGGGGGCCACTGAAGCTTTCTTT. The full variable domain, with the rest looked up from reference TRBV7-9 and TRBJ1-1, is DTGVSQNPRHKITKRGQNVTFRCDPISEHNRLYWYRQTLGQGPEFLTYFQNEAQLEKSRLLSDRFSAERPKGSFSTLEIQRTEQGDSAMYLCASSFTQGATEAFFGQGTRLTVV.

The CDR3 region has the DNA TGTGCCATCAGTGAAGGAGTAAATCAGCCCCAGCATTTT. The encoded protein is CAISEGVNQPQHF. The chain carries TRBV10-3 and TRBJ1-5; D is unresolved. Germline V gene data show CDR1 as ENHRY and CDR2 as SYGVKD. With 3 bases removed from V and 4 bases from J, the gap between germline ends came to 7 bases. This CDR3 contains 13 residues.

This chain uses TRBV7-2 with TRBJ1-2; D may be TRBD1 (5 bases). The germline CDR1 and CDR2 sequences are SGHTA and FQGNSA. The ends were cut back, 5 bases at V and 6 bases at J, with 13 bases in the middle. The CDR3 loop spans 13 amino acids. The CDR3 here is CASSRRGGDGYTF. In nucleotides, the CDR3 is TGTGCCAGCAGCCGTCGGGGAGGGGATGGCTACACCTTC.

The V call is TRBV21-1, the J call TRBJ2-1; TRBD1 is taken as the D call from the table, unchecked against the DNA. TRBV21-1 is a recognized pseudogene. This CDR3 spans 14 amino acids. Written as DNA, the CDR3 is TGTGCCAGCAGCGAGGGGGCCTCTGGCAATGAGCAGTTCTTC. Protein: CASSEGASGNEQFF.

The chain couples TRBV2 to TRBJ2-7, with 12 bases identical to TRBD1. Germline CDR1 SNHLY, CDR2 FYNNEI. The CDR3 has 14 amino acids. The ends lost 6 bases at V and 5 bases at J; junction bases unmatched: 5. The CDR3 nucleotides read TGTGCCAGCAGCGGGGACAGGGGGCGAGACGAGCAGTACTTC. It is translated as CASSGDRGRDEQYF. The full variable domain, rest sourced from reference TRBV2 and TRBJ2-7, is EPEVTQTPSHQVTQMGQEVILRCVPISNHLYFYWYRQILGQKVEFLVSFYNNEISEKSEIFDDQFSVERPDGSNFTLKIRSTKLEDSAMYFCASSGDRGRDEQYFGPGTRLTVT.

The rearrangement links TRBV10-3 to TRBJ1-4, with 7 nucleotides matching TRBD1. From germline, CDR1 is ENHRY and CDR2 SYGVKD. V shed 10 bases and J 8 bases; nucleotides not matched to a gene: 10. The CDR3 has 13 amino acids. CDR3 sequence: CATGQAEDEKLFF. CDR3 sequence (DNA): TGTGCCACCGGACAGGCGGAAGACGAAAAACTGTTTTTT.

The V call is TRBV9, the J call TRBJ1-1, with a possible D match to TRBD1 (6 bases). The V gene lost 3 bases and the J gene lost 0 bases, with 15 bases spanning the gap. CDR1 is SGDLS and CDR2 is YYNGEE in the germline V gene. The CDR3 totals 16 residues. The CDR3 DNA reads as TGTGCCAGCAGCGCGAAGACAGGACCTATGAACACTGAAGCTTTCTTT. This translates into CASSAKTGPMNTEAFF.

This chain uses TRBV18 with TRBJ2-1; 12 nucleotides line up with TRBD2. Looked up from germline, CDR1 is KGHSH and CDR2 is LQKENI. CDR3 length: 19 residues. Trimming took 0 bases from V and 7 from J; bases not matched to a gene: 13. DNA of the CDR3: TGTGCCAGCTCACCACCGACGCTAGCGGGGGGGCAGAAGGGGAATGAGCAGTTCTTC. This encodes CASSPPTLAGGQKGNEQFF.

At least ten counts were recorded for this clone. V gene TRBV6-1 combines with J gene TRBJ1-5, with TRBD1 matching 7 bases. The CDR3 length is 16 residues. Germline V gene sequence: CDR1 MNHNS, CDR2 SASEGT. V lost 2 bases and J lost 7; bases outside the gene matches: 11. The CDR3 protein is CASSEPFRRDRQPQHF. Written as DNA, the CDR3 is TGTGCCAGCAGTGAACCTTTTCGCCGGGACAGACAGCCCCAGCATTTT.

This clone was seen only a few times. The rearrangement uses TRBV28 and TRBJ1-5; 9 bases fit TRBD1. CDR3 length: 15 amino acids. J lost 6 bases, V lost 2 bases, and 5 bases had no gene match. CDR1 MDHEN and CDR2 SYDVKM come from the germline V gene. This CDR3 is CASSLVQGARQPQHF. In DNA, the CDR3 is TGTGCCAGCAGTTTAGTACAGGGGGCGCGTCAGCCCCAGCATTTT.

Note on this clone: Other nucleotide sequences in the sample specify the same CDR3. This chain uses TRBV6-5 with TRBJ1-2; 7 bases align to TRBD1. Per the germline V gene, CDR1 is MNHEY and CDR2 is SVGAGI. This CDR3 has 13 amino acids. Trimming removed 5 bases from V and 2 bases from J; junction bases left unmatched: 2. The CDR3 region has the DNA TGTGCCAGCAGTCTACAGGGGAACTATGGCTACACCTTC. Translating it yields CASSLQGNYGYTF.

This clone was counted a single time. CDR3 nucleotides: TGTGCCAGCAGTTTAACTATGGGGACTAGCGGGGGGAGGAGGTACTTC. Translating it yields CASSLTMGTSGGRRYF. The rearrangement links TRBV27 to TRBJ2-5; 15 nucleotides line up with TRBD2. There are 16 residues in the CDR3. The V gene end was trimmed by 2 bases and the J gene end by 13 bases; junction bases not matched to a gene: 11. Germline-derived CDR1 and CDR2 are MNHEY and SMNVEV (reference sequence).

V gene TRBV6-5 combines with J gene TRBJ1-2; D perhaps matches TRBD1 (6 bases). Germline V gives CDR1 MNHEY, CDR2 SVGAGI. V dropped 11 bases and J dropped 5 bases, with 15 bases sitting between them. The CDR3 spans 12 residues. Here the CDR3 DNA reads TGTGCCTCCAAAGGGGGAGATTATGGCTACACCTTC. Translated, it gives CASKGGDYGYTF.

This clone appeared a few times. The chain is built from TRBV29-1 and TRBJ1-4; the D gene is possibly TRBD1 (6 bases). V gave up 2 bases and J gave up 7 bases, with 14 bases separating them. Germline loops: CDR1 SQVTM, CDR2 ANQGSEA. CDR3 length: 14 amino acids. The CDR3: CSVEIAGAGEKLFF. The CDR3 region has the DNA TGCAGCGTTGAAATCGCGGGGGCTGGTGAAAAACTGTTTTTT.

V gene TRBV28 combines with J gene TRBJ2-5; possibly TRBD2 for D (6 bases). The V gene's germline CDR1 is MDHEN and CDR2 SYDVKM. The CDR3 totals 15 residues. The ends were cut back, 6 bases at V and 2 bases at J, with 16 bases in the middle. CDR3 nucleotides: TGTGCCAGCAGAGGTGGGGCGGGGAGGCAAGAGACCCAGTACTTC. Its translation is CASRGGAGRQETQYF.

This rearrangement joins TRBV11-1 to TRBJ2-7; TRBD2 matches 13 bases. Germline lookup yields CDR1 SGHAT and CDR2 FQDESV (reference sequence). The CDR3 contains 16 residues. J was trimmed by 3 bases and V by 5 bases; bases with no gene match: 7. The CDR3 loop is CASSPRLAGGLYEQYF. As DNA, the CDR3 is TGTGCCAGCAGCCCACGACTAGCGGGGGGCCTCTACGAGCAGTACTTC.

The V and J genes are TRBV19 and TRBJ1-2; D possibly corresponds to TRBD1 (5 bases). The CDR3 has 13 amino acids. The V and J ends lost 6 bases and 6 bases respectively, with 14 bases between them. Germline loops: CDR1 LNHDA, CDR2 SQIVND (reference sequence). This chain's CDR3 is CASRSGGKHGYTF. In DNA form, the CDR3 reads TGTGCCAGTAGATCGGGGGGAAAGCATGGCTACACCTTC.

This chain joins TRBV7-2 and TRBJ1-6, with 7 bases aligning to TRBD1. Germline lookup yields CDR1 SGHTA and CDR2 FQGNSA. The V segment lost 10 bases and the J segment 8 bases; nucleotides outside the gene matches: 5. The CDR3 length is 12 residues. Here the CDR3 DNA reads TGTGCCACCCGGGACAGATATTCACCCCTCCACTTT. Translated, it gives CATRDRYSPLHF.

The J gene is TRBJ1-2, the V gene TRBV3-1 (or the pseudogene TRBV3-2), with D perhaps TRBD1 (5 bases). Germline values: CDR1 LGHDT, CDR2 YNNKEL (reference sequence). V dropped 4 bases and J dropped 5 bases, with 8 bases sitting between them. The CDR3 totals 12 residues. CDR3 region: CASSPGGYGYTF. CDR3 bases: TGTGCCAGCAGCCCCGGGGGGTATGGCTACACCTTC.

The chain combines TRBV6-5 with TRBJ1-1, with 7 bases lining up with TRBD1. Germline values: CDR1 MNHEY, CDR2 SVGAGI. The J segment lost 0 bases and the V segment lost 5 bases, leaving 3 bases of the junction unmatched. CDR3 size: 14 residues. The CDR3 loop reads CASSLQGMNTEAFF. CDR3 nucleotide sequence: TGTGCCAGCAGTCTACAGGGGATGAACACTGAAGCTTTCTTT.

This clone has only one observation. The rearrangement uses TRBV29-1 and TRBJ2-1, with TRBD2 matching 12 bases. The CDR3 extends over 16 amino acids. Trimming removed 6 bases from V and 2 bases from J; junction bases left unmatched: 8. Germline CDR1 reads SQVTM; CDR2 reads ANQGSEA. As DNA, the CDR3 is TGCAGCGTGGGGTCACTAGCGGGGGGCGCCTACAATGAGCAGTTCTTC. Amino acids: CSVGSLAGGAYNEQFF.

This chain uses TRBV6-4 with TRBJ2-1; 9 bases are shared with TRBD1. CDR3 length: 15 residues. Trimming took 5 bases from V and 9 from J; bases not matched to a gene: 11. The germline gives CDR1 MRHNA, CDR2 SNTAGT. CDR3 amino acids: CASSFDRGTPSEQFF. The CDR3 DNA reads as TGTGCCAGCAGTTTCGACAGGGGGACCCCAAGTGAGCAGTTCTTC.

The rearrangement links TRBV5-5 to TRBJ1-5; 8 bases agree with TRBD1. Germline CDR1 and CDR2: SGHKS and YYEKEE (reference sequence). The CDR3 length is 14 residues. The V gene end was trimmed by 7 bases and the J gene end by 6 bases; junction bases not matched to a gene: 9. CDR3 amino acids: CASSWTGTVQPQHF. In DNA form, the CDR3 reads TGTGCCAGCTCTTGGACAGGGACGGTTCAGCCCCAGCATTTT. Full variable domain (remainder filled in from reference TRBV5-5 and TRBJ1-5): DAGVTQSPTHLIKTRGQQVTLRCSPISGHKSVSWYQQVLGQGPQFIFQYYEKEERGRGNFPDRFSARQFPNYSSELNVNALLLGDSALYLCASSWTGTVQPQHFGDGTRLSIL.

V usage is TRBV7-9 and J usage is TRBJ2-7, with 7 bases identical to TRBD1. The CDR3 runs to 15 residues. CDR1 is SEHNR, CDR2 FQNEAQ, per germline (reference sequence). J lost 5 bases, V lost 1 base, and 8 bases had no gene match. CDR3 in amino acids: CASSLETGIKDEQYF. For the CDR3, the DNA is TGTGCCAGCAGCTTAGAGACAGGGATAAAGGACGAGCAGTACTTC.